A single sample gave rise to the 25 T cell receptor beta chains below, sequenced in a study of spatial heterogeneity in lung cancer. Study outcomes and limitations: Tumor mutation counts were tracked by expanded intratumoral alpha and beta TCR counts.

TCRdb redid the calling of the 5' RACE reads with MiXCR, one entry per CDR3 protein. The table shows about 12,000 distinct CDR3 sequences, with roughly 5.6% occurring only once. The sample's time point: sample taken at primary tumor resection. The antigens for these receptors are not known. Sample: lung tumor tissue, taken at surgery. The receptor set was obtained from a male donor with early-stage non-small cell lung cancer.

This clonotype was picked up many times. In a library made to pick up alpha chains, this beta chain is a stray read with a size that means little. The J gene is TRBJ1-6, the V gene TRBV20-1; D remains ambiguous. Trimming stripped 0 bases from V and 9 bases from J, with 6 bases between. The germline gives CDR1 DFQATT, CDR2 SNEGSKA (reference sequence). The CDR3 runs 12 residues. The CDR3 DNA follows: TGCAGTGCTAGAGATGTGCGTTCACCCCTCCACTTT. It yields the protein CSARDVRSPLHF.

In this sample, this clonotype turned up many times. Because this beta chain is a stray read in a library intended to capture alpha chains, its abundance should not be given much weight. This chain connects TRBV21-1 to TRBJ1-2; the table's D call, TRBD1, has no DNA check behind it. TRBV21-1 corresponds to a pseudogene. The CDR3 consists of 15 residues. DNA for the CDR3: TGTGCCAGCAGCATCTCGACAGGGGCGATTTATGGCTACACCTTC. Amino acid sequence: CASSISTGAIYGYTF.

This clonotype occurred many times. Being off target in a library aimed at alpha chains, this beta chain has a size of little meaning. CDR3 protein: CAISGGSTIYF. The CDR3 DNA reads TGTGCCATCAGTGGAGGGAGCACCATATATTTT. This sequence joins TRBV10-3 and TRBJ1-3; D is unclear. Trimming took 4 bases from V and 9 from J, leaving 7 bases between them. Germline CDR1 ENHRY, CDR2 SYGVKD. The CDR3 consists of 11 residues.

In this sample, this clonotype is medium-sized (0.01 to 0.1%). Found in a library prepared for alpha chains, this beta chain is an off-target read, and its abundance has little meaning. The chain links TRBV5-1 to TRBJ2-3, with a weak D call TRBD2 (6 bases). Germline assignment: CDR1 SGHRS and CDR2 YFSETQ. The CDR3 sequence is 14 residues long. The V and J ends lost 4 bases and 4 bases respectively, with 13 bases between them. CDR3 coding DNA: TGCGCCAGCAGCCCACCGGGAGCCCCAGATACGCAGTATTTT. This encodes CASSPPGAPDTQYF.

This clonotype was counted ten times or more. This beta chain is an off-target read within a library intended for alpha chains, so its frequency means little. This rearrangement joins TRBV19 to TRBJ1-5; 8 bases match TRBD1. This CDR3 is 15 amino acids long. Per germline, CDR1 LNHDA and CDR2 SQIVND (reference sequence). Trimming removed 4 bases from V and 5 bases from J; junction bases left unmatched: 7. For the CDR3, the DNA is TGTGCCAGTAGTACCATACAGGGGGTGGATCAGCCCCAGCATTTT. It encodes CASSTIQGVDQPQHF.

This clonotype was picked up a small number of times. Because the library targeted alpha chains, this beta chain is an off-target read whose size means little. The rearrangement links TRBV27 to TRBJ2-7; no clear D. The CDR3 has 14 residues. The germline V and J ends were trimmed by 2 bases and 3 bases, with 11 bases remaining between them. Germline assignment: CDR1 MNHEY and CDR2 SMNVEV (reference sequence). The DNA for the CDR3 is TGTGCCAGCAGTTTACAGCCGATGGGCTACGAGCAGTACTTC. Translation: CASSLQPMGYEQYF.

This clonotype was counted ten times or more. Because this beta chain is a stray read in a library intended to capture alpha chains, its abundance should not be given much weight. This chain's CDR3 is CASRLKDSRDRVSYEQYF. DNA for the CDR3: TGTGCAAGTCGCTTAAAAGATAGTCGGGACAGGGTCTCCTACGAGCAGTACTTC. The chain employs TRBV12-2 and TRBJ2-7; TRBD1 reflects the table's D call only, with no check against the DNA. TRBV12-2 is recorded as a pseudogene. The CDR3 contains 18 residues.

This clonotype was seen ten or more times. The library was built for alpha chains, so this beta chain is an off-target read and its size means little. The gene calls are TRBV6-5 and TRBJ2-3; no reliable D call. Trimming removed 5 bases at V and 7 bases at J, with 7 bases between. Germline values: CDR1 MNHEY, CDR2 SVGAGI. The CDR3 loop spans 11 amino acids. CDR3: CASSGGNTQYF. Here the CDR3 DNA reads TGTGCCAGCAGTGGCGGTAATACGCAGTATTTT.

As concerns this clonotype: For a library built for alpha chains, this beta chain is a stray read; little rests on its size. V and J are TRBV10-3 and TRBJ1-5; TRBD1 agrees at 7 bases. This CDR3 is 15 amino acids long. CDR1 and CDR2 (germline): ENHRY, SYGVKD. With 10 bases clipped from V and 0 bases from J, the junction kept 9 bases outside the gene matches. CDR3 DNA sequence: TGTGCCACCGGGACAGAAATTTATAGCAATCAGCCCCAGCATTTT. The encoded protein is CATGTEIYSNQPQHF.

To note about this clonotype: This beta chain is off target for a library built for alpha chains, so its abundance means little. The rearrangement joins TRBV6-1 to TRBJ1-5; D unclear. The CDR3 contains 13 residues. Trimming took 2 bases from V and 7 from J, leaving 9 bases between them. CDR1 MNHNS and CDR2 SASEGT come from the germline V gene. The CDR3 is CASSEKGRQPQHF. In nucleotides, the CDR3 is TGTGCCAGCAGTGAAAAGGGTCGGCAGCCCCAGCATTTT.

This clonotype has ten or more counts. A library prepared for alpha chains yielded this beta chain as an off-target read; its size is of little meaning. V and J are TRBV7-2 and TRBJ2-2; unclear D gene. V gave up 3 bases and J gave up 4 bases, with 6 bases separating them. This CDR3 spans 13 amino acids. The V gene's germline CDR1 is SGHTA and CDR2 FQGNSA. CDR3 coding DNA: TGTGCCAGCAGCTTCGTGCGCACCGGGGAGCTGTTTTTT. Translated, it gives CASSFVRTGELFF.

This clonotype was counted many times. This beta chain is an off-target read within a library intended for alpha chains, so its frequency means little. The V gene is TRBV14, the J gene TRBJ2-2; no reliable D call. The CDR3 has 12 amino acids. In germline, CDR1 is SGHDN, CDR2 FVKESK. V was shortened by 2 bases and J by 6 bases, with 4 bases between the two germline ends. In DNA form, the CDR3 reads TGTGCCAGCAGCCAACGAGCCGGGGAGCTGTTTTTT. Its protein is CASSQRAGELFF.

This clonotype was counted between two and nine times. This beta chain appears as a stray read in a library generated for alpha chains; its size is not informative. This CDR3 is CASSRSGIGSYEQYF. As DNA, the CDR3 is TGTGCCAGCAGCCGATCGGGGATTGGGTCCTACGAGCAGTACTTC. The chain recombines TRBV7-9 with TRBJ2-7, with D possibly being TRBD2 (5 bases). The CDR3 covers 15 residues. V was cut by 5 bases and J by 1 base, with 15 bases left in between. The germline CDR1 and CDR2 sequences are SEHNR and FQNEAQ (reference sequence).

The sample holds many counts of this clonotype. This beta chain is an off-target read within a library intended for alpha chains, so its frequency means little. V is TRBV9 and J is TRBJ2-7; 10 positions agree with TRBD1. Germline V gives CDR1 SGDLS, CDR2 YYNGEE. The CDR3 length is 14 residues. Unmatched junction bases numbered 5, after V lost 4 bases and J lost 4 bases. In DNA, the CDR3 is TGTGCCAGCAGCCCATGGGACAGGGGTTACGAGCAGTACTTC. This translates into CASSPWDRGYEQYF.

Comment on this clonotype: A library made for alpha chains picked up this beta chain off target, so its size means little. V usage is TRBV30 and J usage is TRBJ1-2, with 7 bases identical to TRBD1. CDR3 length: 13 amino acids. J lost 0 bases, V lost 4 bases, and 2 bases had no gene match. The germline V gene has CDR1 GTSNPN and CDR2 SVGIG (reference sequence). This chain's CDR3 is CAWKQGPNYGYTF. CDR3 in DNA: TGTGCCTGGAAACAGGGGCCTAACTATGGCTACACCTTC.

Relative to its sample, this clonotype is medium-sized (0.01 to 0.1%). A library prepared for alpha chains yielded this beta chain as an off-target read; its size is of little meaning. J is TRBJ1-4 and V is TRBV5-1; D remains ambiguous. V shed 0 bases and J shed 2 bases, with 8 bases lying between them. The germline V gene encodes CDR1 SGHRS and CDR2 YFSETQ. The CDR3 consists of 15 residues. CDR3 residues: CASSLAMGTNEKLFF. The CDR3, as DNA: TGCGCCAGCAGCTTGGCGATGGGCACTAATGAAAAACTGTTTTTT.

The table lists this clonotype with many counts. Since it is a stray read in a library aimed at alpha chains, this beta chain has a size that is not meaningful. This chain links TRBV9 with TRBJ2-2, with a tentative D call TRBD1 (6 bases). This CDR3 contains 16 residues. In germline, CDR1 is SGDLS, CDR2 YYNGEE. Trimming removed 2 bases from V and 2 bases from J, with 13 bases in between. CDR3 residues: CASSVRTAVNTGELFF. CDR3 sequence (DNA): TGTGCCAGCAGCGTGAGGACAGCTGTCAACACCGGGGAGCTGTTTTTT.

This clonotype showed up many times. As an off-target read in a library built for alpha chains, this beta chain has a frequency of little significance. The chain links TRBV20-1 to TRBJ2-7; D is ambiguous. Germline CDR1 DFQATT, CDR2 SNEGSKA (reference sequence). The CDR3 is 11 residues long. Trimming left V 0 bases short and J 9 bases short, with 9 bases between. In nucleotides, the CDR3 is TGCAGTGCTAGAGATGGGATGGGGCAGTACTTC. Residues: CSARDGMGQYF.

This clonotype occurred a few times. Little can be read into the size of this beta chain, an off-target read in a library designed for alpha chains. The chain combines TRBV6-6 with TRBJ1-5; 10 positions agree with TRBD1. The V and J ends lost 5 bases and 1 base, in that order; junction bases with no gene match: 17. The germline V gene has CDR1 MNHNY and CDR2 SVGAGI (reference sequence). This CDR3 has 20 amino acids. The CDR3: CASSQRQGARRLESNQPQHF. CDR3 coding DNA: TGTGCCAGCAGTCAACGACAGGGGGCGAGGAGGTTAGAAAGCAATCAGCCCCAGCATTTT.

This clonotype occurred many times. This beta chain slipped into a library made for alpha chains as a stray read, so its size is not meaningful. The chain has TRBV5-1 and TRBJ2-5; 7 positions agree with TRBD1. Per germline, CDR1 SGHRS and CDR2 YFSETQ. The CDR3 contains 14 residues. J lost 4 bases, V lost 4 bases, and 7 bases had no gene match. The CDR3 loop reads CASSQGDARETQYF. As DNA, the CDR3 is TGCGCCAGCAGCCAGGGGGACGCCCGAGAGACCCAGTACTTC.

This clonotype was counted many times. This beta chain is an unintended read in a library built for alpha chains; its size means little. CDR3 region: CASSDGEKLFF. The CDR3 DNA reads TGCGCCAGCAGTGATGGAGAAAAACTGTTTTTT. The chain uses TRBV10-1 and TRBJ1-4; unclear D gene. This CDR3 spans 11 amino acids. CDR1 is WNHNN and CDR2 is SYGVQD in the germline V gene (reference sequence). Between the trimmed V and J ends, which lost 3 bases and 8 bases, there was a span of 4 bases.

This clonotype is deemed medium-sized. This beta chain is an unintended read in a library built for alpha chains; its size means little. V gene TRBV3-1 combines with J gene TRBJ2-1; a possible D gene is TRBD2 (5 bases). The germline CDR1 and CDR2 sequences are LGHDT and YNNKEL (reference sequence). V lost 4 bases to trimming and J lost 7 bases, with 14 bases between them. The CDR3 is 14 amino acids. The CDR3 protein is CASSPGLDRNEQFF. The CDR3 nucleotides are TGTGCCAGCAGCCCCGGACTTGATCGGAATGAGCAGTTCTTC.

This clonotype has a count of ten or more. This beta chain is off target for a library built for alpha chains, so its abundance means little. This CDR3 is CASSLGRAVEGAFF. CDR3 sequence (DNA): TGCGCCAGCAGCTTAGGAAGGGCCGTAGAGGGAGCTTTCTTT. The V and J genes are TRBV5-1 and TRBJ1-1, with D hard to call. V was trimmed by 2 bases and J by 10 bases, leaving 18 bases between them. Germline CDR1 reads SGHRS; CDR2 reads YFSETQ. There are 14 residues in the CDR3.

This clonotype turned up a few times. Since it is a stray read in a library aimed at alpha chains, this beta chain has a size that is not meaningful. The DNA of the CDR3 is TGTGCCAGCAGCCTTGCCCAGGGATACAATGAGCAGTTCTTC. Residues: CASSLAQGYNEQFF. This rearrangement joins TRBV11-3 to TRBJ2-1; D might be TRBD1 (5 bases). This CDR3 has 14 residues. The V gene's germline CDR1 is SGHNT and CDR2 YENEEA. Trimming pared 5 bases from V and 4 bases from J, leaving 12 bases between.

This clonotype was counted at least ten times. Since it is a stray read in a library aimed at alpha chains, this beta chain has a size that is not meaningful. This chain uses TRBV7-6 with TRBJ2-1, with 8 bases aligning to TRBD1. After removal of 3 bases from V and 5 bases from J, the junction contained 9 bases not matched to a gene. CDR1 and CDR2 (germline): SGHVS, FNYEAQ. This CDR3 contains 16 residues. The CDR3 spells CASSFGPGQANNEQFF. Written as DNA, the CDR3 is TGTGCCAGCAGCTTTGGACCGGGACAGGCGAACAATGAGCAGTTCTTC.